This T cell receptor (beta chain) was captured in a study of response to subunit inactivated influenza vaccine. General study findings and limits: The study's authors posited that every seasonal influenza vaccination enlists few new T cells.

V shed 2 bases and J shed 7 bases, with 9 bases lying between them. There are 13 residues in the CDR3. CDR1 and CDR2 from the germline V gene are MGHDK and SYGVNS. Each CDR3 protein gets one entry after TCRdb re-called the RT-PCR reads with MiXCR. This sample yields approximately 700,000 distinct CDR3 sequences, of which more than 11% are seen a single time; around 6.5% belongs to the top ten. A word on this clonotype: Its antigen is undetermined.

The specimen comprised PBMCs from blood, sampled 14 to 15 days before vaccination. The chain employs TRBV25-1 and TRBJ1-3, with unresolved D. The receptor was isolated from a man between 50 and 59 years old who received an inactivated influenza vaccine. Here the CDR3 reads CASSEPIHNTIYF. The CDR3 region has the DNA TGTGCCAGCAGTGAACCCATCCACAACACCATATATTTT.